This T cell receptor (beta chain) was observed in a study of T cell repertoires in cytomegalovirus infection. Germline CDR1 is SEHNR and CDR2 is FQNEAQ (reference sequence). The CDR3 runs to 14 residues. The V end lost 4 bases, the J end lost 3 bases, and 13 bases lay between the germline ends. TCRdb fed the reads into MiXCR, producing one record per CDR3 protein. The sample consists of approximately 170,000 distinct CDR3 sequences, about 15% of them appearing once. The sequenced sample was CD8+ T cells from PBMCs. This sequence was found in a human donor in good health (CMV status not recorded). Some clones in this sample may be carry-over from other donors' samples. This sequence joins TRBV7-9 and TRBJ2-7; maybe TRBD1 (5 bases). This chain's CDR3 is CASSSDTSYYEQYF. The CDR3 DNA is TGTGCCAGCAGCTCGGACACCTCTTACTACGAGCAGTACTTC. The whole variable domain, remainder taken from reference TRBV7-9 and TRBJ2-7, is DTGVSQNPRHKITKRGQNVTFRCDPISEHNRLYWYRQTLGQGPEFLTYFQNEAQLEKSRLLSDRFSAERPKGSFSTLEIQRTEQGDSAMYLCASSSDTSYYEQYFGPGTRLTVT.